The entry that follows covers one T cell receptor (beta chain) sequence. The data derive from a study of regulatory T cells in long-lasting Graves disease. Arm-PCR of CDR3 regions with iRepertoire HTBI primers generated TCR beta libraries. TCRdb reanalysed the multiplex PCR reads using MiXCR and keeps one entry per CDR3 protein. The top ten clones hold 16% of a sample with 350,000 to 450,000 distinct CDR3 sequences, under 15% of them seen once. Time point meaning: newly diagnosed GD, antithyroid drugs for less than 3 months. The TCR library was made from RNA that had been extracted from PBMCs in TRIzol. This sample also belongs to another study, concerning T cells in Graves' hyperthyroidism and ophthalmopathy.

The sequence was obtained from a woman in her twenties or thirties with Graves disease. The sequences come from peripheral blood mononuclear cells (PBMCs), collected at new diagnosis, from a patient treated with antithyroid drugs.

DNA for the CDR3: TGTGCCACAGGACAGGGGAGCATTCAGTACTTC. It translates to CATGQGSIQYF. The chain is built from TRBV24-1 and TRBJ2-4; 9 bases map to TRBD1. V shed 10 bases, J shed 9 bases, and the junction held 3 bases outside the gene matches. The CDR3 loop spans 11 amino acids. Germline assignment: CDR1 KGHDR and CDR2 SFDVKD.